The subject of this entry is one TCR beta chain. Its specificity is not known. V gave up 6 bases and J gave up 13 bases, with 21 bases separating them. The CDR3 extends over 13 amino acids. This entry belongs to a study of T cell responses to AZD1222 COVID-19 vaccine. Sequencing used immunoSEQ multiplex PCR; TCRdb keeps in-frame clones, though not all of them. The sample includes 150,000 to 200,000 clones, approximately 95% of them seen just once. Study conclusions and caveats: At 160-218 and 743-854, vaccine-associated CD4 TCRs were dominant, and they spanned spike. The donor cohort was predominantly white British with a female majority, and clonal diversity may have been underestimated.

The TCR originated in an adult who received the MenACWY meningococcal vaccine as a control. This chain connects TRBV12-3 or TRBV12-4 to TRBJ2-5, with a possible D match to TRBD2 (6 bases). Material: peripheral blood, obtained 28 days after the second dose of the MenACWY control vaccine. The CDR3 DNA follows: TGTGCCAGCAGGGATAGCGGAGGCCTCGGATTGTACTTC. Its translation is CASRDSGGLGLYF.